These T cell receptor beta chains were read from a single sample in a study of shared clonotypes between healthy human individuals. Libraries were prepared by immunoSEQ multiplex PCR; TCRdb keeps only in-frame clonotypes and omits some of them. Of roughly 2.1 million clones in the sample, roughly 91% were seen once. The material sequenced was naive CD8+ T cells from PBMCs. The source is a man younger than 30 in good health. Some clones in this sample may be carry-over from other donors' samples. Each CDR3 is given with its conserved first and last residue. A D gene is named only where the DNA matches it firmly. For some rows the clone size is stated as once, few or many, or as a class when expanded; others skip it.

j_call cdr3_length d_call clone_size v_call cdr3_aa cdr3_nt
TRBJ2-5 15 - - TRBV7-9 CASSLAIRGSETQYF TGTGCCAGCAGCTTAGCCATCAGGGGTAGCGAGACCCAGTACTTC
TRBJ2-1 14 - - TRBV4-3 CASSQGRAYNEQFF TGCGCCAGCAGCCAAGGGCGCGCCTACAATGAGCAGTTCTTC
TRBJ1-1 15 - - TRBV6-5 CASSFGHGGTTEAFF TGTGCCAGCAGTTTCGGACACGGGGGTACGACTGAAGCTTTCTTT
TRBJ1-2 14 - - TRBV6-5 CASGPGTAIYGYTF TGTGCCAGCGGACCCGGGACGGCCATCTATGGCTACACCTTC
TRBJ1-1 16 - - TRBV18 CASSPSLPSENTEAFF TGTGCCAGCTCACCATCTTTACCATCCGAGAACACTGAAGCTTTCTTT
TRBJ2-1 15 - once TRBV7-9 CASSPRGPRDHEQFF TGTGCCAGCAGCCCTCGGGGCCCCCGGGACCATGAGCAGTTCTTC
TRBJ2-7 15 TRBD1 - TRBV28 CASSLGQGLAYEQYF TGTGCCAGCAGTCTGGGACAGGGTTTAGCCTACGAGCAGTACTTC
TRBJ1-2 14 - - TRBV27 CASTPGGALYGYTF TGTGCCAGCACCCCTGGGGGTGCATTGTATGGCTACACCTTC
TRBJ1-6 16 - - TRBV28 CASGHGSGFAGSPLHF TGTGCCAGCGGCCACGGCTCGGGGTTTGCGGGGTCACCCCTCCACTTT
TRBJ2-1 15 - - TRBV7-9 CASSSRFGGRNEQFF TGTGCCAGCAGCTCGAGGTTTGGAGGAAGGAATGAGCAGTTCTTC
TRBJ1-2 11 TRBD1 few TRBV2 CAASGGYGYTF TGTGCCGCCTCAGGGGGCTATGGCTACACCTTC
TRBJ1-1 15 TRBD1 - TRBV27 CASRLTGYGNTEAFF TGTGCCAGCAGACTGACAGGGTATGGGAACACTGAAGCTTTCTTT
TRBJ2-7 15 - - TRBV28 CASSSTGDRYYEQYF TGTGCCAGCAGTTCTACCGGGGACCGATACTACGAGCAGTACTTC
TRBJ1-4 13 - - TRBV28 CASGPGRGEKLFF TGTGCCAGCGGCCCGGGACGCGGCGAAAAACTGTTTTTT
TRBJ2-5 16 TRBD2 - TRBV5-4 CASRDLLAGVGETQYF TGTGCCAGCAGGGACCTACTAGCGGGAGTGGGAGAGACCCAGTACTTC
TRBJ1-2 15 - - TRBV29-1 CSVDSHRWLVGGYTF TGCAGCGTTGATTCCCACCGGTGGTTAGTAGGTGGCTACACCTTC
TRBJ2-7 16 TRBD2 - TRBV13 CASSSITGTSAYEQYF TGTGCCAGCAGCTCTATAACCGGGACTAGCGCCTACGAGCAGTACTTC
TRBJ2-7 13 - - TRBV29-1 CSVEEGKRTGQYF TGCAGCGTTGAAGAAGGTAAGCGGACGGGCCAGTACTTC
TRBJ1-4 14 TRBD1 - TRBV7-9 CASSWGQVNEKLFF TGTGCCAGCAGCTGGGGACAGGTTAATGAAAAACTGTTTTTT
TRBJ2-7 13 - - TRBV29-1 CSVLLENRYEQYF TGCAGCGTTCTTCTAGAGAACCGATACGAGCAGTACTTC
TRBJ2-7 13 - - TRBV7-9 CASSQGRGDEQYF TGTGCCAGCAGCCAGGGGCGCGGGGACGAGCAGTACTTC
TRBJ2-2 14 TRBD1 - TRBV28 CASSKTGWTGELFF TGTGCCAGCAGTAAGACAGGGTGGACCGGGGAGCTGTTTTTT
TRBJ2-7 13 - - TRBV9 CASSVDSSYEQYF TGTGCCAGCAGCGTAGATAGTTCCTACGAGCAGTACTTC
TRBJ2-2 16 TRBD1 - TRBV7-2 CASSLGAGGNTGELFF TGTGCCAGCAGCTTAGGGGCAGGGGGGAACACCGGGGAGCTGTTTTTT
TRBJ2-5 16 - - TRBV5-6 CASSFSPAASRETQYF TGTGCCAGCAGCTTTTCCCCAGCGGCCTCGAGGGAGACCCAGTACTTC
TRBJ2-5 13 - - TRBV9 CASSRPNEETQYF TGTGCCAGCAGCCGCCCGAATGAAGAGACCCAGTACTTC
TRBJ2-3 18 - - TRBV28 CATGRPAVTDPSTDTQYF TGTGCCACGGGCCGTCCAGCAGTGACAGACCCATCCACAGATACGCAGTATTTT
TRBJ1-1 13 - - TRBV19 CASSIMRGTEAFF TGTGCCAGTAGTATAATGAGGGGCACTGAAGCTTTCTTT
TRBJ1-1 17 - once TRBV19 CASSMIPGGAGDTEAFF TGTGCCAGTAGTATGATCCCCGGGGGAGCGGGGGACACTGAAGCTTTCTTT
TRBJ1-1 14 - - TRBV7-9 CASSSPRGATEAFF TGTGCCAGCAGCTCCCCGCGCGGGGCCACTGAAGCTTTCTTT
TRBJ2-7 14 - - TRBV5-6 CASSPAGSSYEQYF TGTGCCAGCAGCCCCGCCGGGTCCTCCTACGAGCAGTACTTC
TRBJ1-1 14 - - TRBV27 CASSPPGGGTEAFF TGTGCCAGCAGTCCCCCCGGAGGGGGCACTGAAGCTTTCTTT
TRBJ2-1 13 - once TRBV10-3 CAISDMDRNEQFF TGTGCCATCAGTGATATGGACAGAAATGAGCAGTTCTTC
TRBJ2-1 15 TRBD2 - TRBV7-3 CASSSGTSGYNEQFF TGTGCCAGCAGCTCCGGGACTAGCGGATACAATGAGCAGTTCTTC
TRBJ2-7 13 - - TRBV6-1 CASSEGVPYEQYF TGTGCCAGCAGTGAAGGGGTACCCTACGAGCAGTACTTC
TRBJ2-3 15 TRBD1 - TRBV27 CATGPGQLITDTQYF TGTGCCACCGGACCGGGACAGCTAATCACAGATACGCAGTATTTT
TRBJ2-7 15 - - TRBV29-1 CSVEGGPTHSYEQYF TGCAGCGTTGAGGGGGGGCCGACCCACTCCTACGAGCAGTACTTC
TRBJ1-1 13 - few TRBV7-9 CASSLAGGAAAFF TGTGCCAGCAGCTTGGCCGGGGGAGCAGCGGCTTTCTTT
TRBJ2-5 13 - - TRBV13 CASSLVDEETQYF TGTGCCAGCAGCTTAGTTGACGAGGAGACCCAGTACTTC
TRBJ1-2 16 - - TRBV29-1 CSVQKTSWGYNYGYTF TGCAGCGTTCAAAAAACAAGCTGGGGATACAACTATGGCTACACCTTC
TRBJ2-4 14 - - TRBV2 CASSDLAGENIQYF TGTGCCAGCAGTGATTTGGCAGGGGAAAACATTCAGTACTTC
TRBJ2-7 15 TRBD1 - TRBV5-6 CASSLGTGGAYEQYF TGTGCCAGCAGCCTTGGGACAGGGGGCGCATACGAGCAGTACTTC
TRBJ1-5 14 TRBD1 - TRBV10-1 CASSSGGANQPQHF TGCGCCAGCAGTTCAGGGGGCGCAAATCAGCCCCAGCATTTT
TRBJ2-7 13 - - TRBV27 CASSPGRSYEQYF TGTGCCAGCAGTCCGGGCCGTTCCTACGAGCAGTACTTC
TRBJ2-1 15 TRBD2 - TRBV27 CASRPGTSGNNEQFF TGTGCCAGCAGGCCCGGGACTAGCGGGAACAATGAGCAGTTCTTC
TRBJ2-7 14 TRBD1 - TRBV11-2 CASRPTGQGYEQYF TGTGCCAGCAGACCTACCGGACAGGGGTACGAGCAGTACTTC
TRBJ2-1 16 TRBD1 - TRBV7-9 CASSLYRGRSYNEQFF TGTGCCAGCAGCTTATACAGGGGTAGGTCCTACAATGAGCAGTTCTTC
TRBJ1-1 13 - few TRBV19 CASSIKEDTEAFF TGTGCCAGTAGTATTAAGGAAGACACTGAAGCTTTCTTT
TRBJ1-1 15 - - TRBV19 CASSIIQTGITEAFF TGTGCCAGTAGTATCATTCAAACAGGGATCACTGAAGCTTTCTTT
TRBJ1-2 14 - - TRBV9 CASSARGENYGYTF TGTGCCAGCAGCGCCAGAGGAGAGAACTATGGCTACACCTTC
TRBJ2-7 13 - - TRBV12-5 CASGSGVFHEQYF TGTGCTAGTGGTTCGGGCGTTTTCCACGAGCAGTACTTC
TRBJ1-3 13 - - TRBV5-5 CASSLGSGNTIYF TGTGCCAGCAGCTTGGGCTCTGGAAACACCATATATTTT
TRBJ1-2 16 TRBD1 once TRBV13 CASSLRETTGSKGYTF TGTGCCAGCAGCCTCCGCGAGACGACAGGGTCGAAGGGCTACACCTTC
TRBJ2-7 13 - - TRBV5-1 CASSYDGAYEQYF TGCGCCAGCAGTTACGACGGCGCCTACGAGCAGTACTTC
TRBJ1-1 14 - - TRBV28 CASSFTRRVTEAFF TGTGCCAGCAGTTTTACCCGCCGGGTTACTGAAGCTTTCTTT